These T cell receptor beta chains were read from a single sample in a study of cytomegalovirus exposure and HLA in healthy donors. Sequenced by immunoSEQ multiplex PCR; TCRdb stores in-frame clones only, minus some. The sample holds about 90,000 clones, approximately 60% seen once. The sequencing sample was made of PBMCs. These receptors all stem from a woman in her 50s in good health and CMV-seropositive. CDR3s include the opening cysteine and the closing phenylalanine or tryptophan. Clone size is given for some rows only: seen once, a few or many times, or a class if the clone is expanded.

>TRBV5-4|TRBJ1-4|few
CASSFLTGNEKLFF
>TRBV28|TRBJ1-4|NA
CASRSLNEKLFF
>TRBV6-5|TRBJ1-2|NA
CASSYGQDYGYTF
>TRBV7-3|TRBJ2-1|few
CASSLRSSGDNEQFF
>TRBV6-6|TRBJ2-7|NA
CASRADSFYEQYF
>TRBV7-6|TRBJ2-5|NA
CASSYQEETQYF
>TRBV30|TRBJ2-3|NA
CAWSRLADTQYF
>TRBV7-9|TRBJ1-4|NA
CASSPRGYEKLFF
>TRBV6-6|TRBJ1-3|NA
CASSQQGAADTIYF
>TRBV10-3|TRBJ1-1|NA
CAISQTDGFSRNTEAFF
>TRBV7-9|TRBJ1-4|NA
CASSRTGVTNEKLFF
>TRBV7-9|TRBJ2-5|many
CASSLTSGSRQETQYF
>TRBV18|TRBJ2-7|NA
CASSPSNAWEGEQYF
>TRBV5-1|TRBJ2-3|NA
CASTPDPSGDTDTQYF
>TRBV6-5|TRBJ1-1|NA
CASSYQGLNTEAFF
>TRBV5-6|TRBJ1-4|few
CASSWDRDEKLFF
>TRBV9|TRBJ2-2|NA
CASSEGAGGTGELFF
>TRBV2|TRBJ2-5|NA
CASRETSGGAGETQYF
>TRBV18|TRBJ1-1|NA
CASSPPGARNTEAFF
>TRBV28|TRBJ1-2|NA
CASSLTGEGYGYTF
>TRBV6-6|TRBJ1-1|NA
CASSQQGTEAFF
>TRBV28|TRBJ1-5|NA
CASGLQGSAQPQHF
>TRBV7-2|TRBJ1-4|NA
CASSDRGPEKLFF
>TRBV2|TRBJ2-7|NA
CASRGTGGYEQYF
>TRBV28|TRBJ2-7|NA
CASSLTGSYEQYF
>TRBV7-8|TRBJ2-7|NA
CASSLGVSEQYF
>TRBV9|TRBJ1-2|once
CASSYLQGPAYGYTF
>TRBV9|TRBJ1-4|NA
CARKQVNEKLFF
>TRBV7-9|TRBJ2-7|few
CASSWGTAYEQYF
>TRBV5-6|TRBJ1-5|NA
CASSLGHQPQHF
>TRBV7-9|TRBJ1-3|few
CASSSDSVSGNTIYF
>TRBV5-1|TRBJ1-2|NA
CASSLRRGLLGYTF
>TRBV14|TRBJ1-2|NA
CASSQGRSYGYTF
>TRBV4-1|TRBJ2-7|NA
CASSQGLAGVYEQYF
>TRBV5-6|TRBJ2-1|few
CASSTGTSYEQFF
>TRBV18|TRBJ2-3|NA
CASSPDITGASDTQYF
>TRBV7-6|TRBJ2-5|few
CASSKGQGQETQYF
>TRBV10-2|TRBJ1-1|NA
CATFGTGGTEAFF
>TRBV5-1|TRBJ1-1|once
CASSSGTGGLDTEAFF
>TRBV7-2|TRBJ2-3|few
CASSGQGTDTQYF
>TRBV6-5|TRBJ2-7|NA
CASSFGASRTYEQYF
>TRBV2|TRBJ1-1|NA
CASSTQEVNTEAFF
>TRBV15|TRBJ2-7|few
CATSRDLIGQDYEQYF
>TRBV6-5|TRBJ1-4|few
CASSYSAGATNEKLFF
>TRBV30|TRBJ2-4|once
CAWSVTGAKNIQYF
>TRBV5-1|TRBJ1-1|NA
CASSLGPEAFF
>TRBV19|TRBJ2-2|once
CASSMSEGTVETGELFF
>TRBV29-1|TRBJ1-6|NA
CSVHTPGQVKNSPLHF
>TRBV5-1|TRBJ1-2|few
CASSYVAGPQNNYGYTF
>TRBV6-6|TRBJ2-7|NA
CASSYSTGGAYEQYF
>TRBV7-9|TRBJ2-1|NA
CASSLDGTSGEQFF
>TRBV6-6|TRBJ1-5|NA
CASSRDRGANQPQHF
>TRBV5-1|TRBJ1-1|NA
CASSLKGGTEAFF